A selection of T cell receptor beta chains follows, all from one sample in a study of blood T cell repertoires in COVID-19. Assay: immunoSEQ multiplex PCR; the TCRdb copy retains only in-frame clones and omits some. The sample lists about 320,000 clones, around 90% occurring once. What was sequenced was PBMCs or T cells enriched from blood (not recorded which). Every receptor here comes from a man aged 55-75 years who had recovered from COVID-19. The CDR3 runs from the conserved cysteine through the conserved F or W. The D gene is left open where the match is weak. Rows may omit the clone size; those that give it use once, few, many or a size class.

TRBD1 TRBJ1-1 . TRBV27 TGTGCCAGCAGTGCCCGTACAGGGGCTGGCACTGAAGCTTTCTTT CASSARTGAGTEAFF
. TRBJ1-5 . TRBV24-1 TGTGCCACCAGTGATTTTTCGGGAGGTCAGCCCCAGCATTTT CATSDFSGGQPQHF
TRBD2 TRBJ2-1 . TRBV3-1/TRBV3-2 TGTGCCAGCAGCCATACGCTAGCGGGAGGGACGAATGAGCAGTTCTTC CASSHTLAGGTNEQFF
. TRBJ2-3 . TRBV5-4 TGTGCCAGCCAAGGTGGGCGGGAAGCCACAGATACGCAGTATTTT CASQGGREATDTQYF
. TRBJ1-4 . TRBV18 TGTGCCAGCGCACCGGGCCCAAATGAAAAACTGTTTTTT CASAPGPNEKLFF
TRBD1 TRBJ2-3 once TRBV6-5 TGTGCCAGCAGACGGGACAGGGGGACAGATACGCAGTATTTT CASRRDRGTDTQYF
. TRBJ1-6 . TRBV19 TGTGCCAGTAGTAGGCCTGGGCTGAATTCACCCCTCCACTTT CASSRPGLNSPLHF
. TRBJ2-7 once TRBV5-1 TGCGCCAGCAGCTTGCCGGCGGTCTCCTACGAGCAGTACTTC CASSLPAVSYEQYF
. TRBJ2-3 . TRBV6-1 TGTGCCAGCAGTGAATTCTACCGGGGTAGCACAGATACGCAGTATTTT CASSEFYRGSTDTQYF
. TRBJ1-1 once TRBV11-1 TGTGCCAGCAGCTTAGGGGGAGTATACACTGAAGCTTTCTTT CASSLGGVYTEAFF
TRBD2 TRBJ2-3 once TRBV3-1/TRBV3-2 TGTGCCAGCAGCCAACAAGGGGCAATGGGGGGAGGGCCAGTAGATACGCAGTATTTT CASSQQGAMGGGPVDTQYF
. TRBJ2-1 . TRBV29-1 TGCAGCGTTGCTCAGGAATTCTCCTACAATGAGCAGTTCTTC CSVAQEFSYNEQFF
. TRBJ1-5 . TRBV10-3 TGTGCCATCAGTGGAGACCGGGGGGTCAATCAGCCCCAGCATTTT CAISGDRGVNQPQHF
. TRBJ1-2 . TRBV9 TGTGCCAGCAGCGCTGACAGCTCGGGCTATGGCTACACCTTC CASSADSSGYGYTF
. TRBJ2-7 once TRBV7-8 TGTGCCAGCAGCTTAGATTTCCTAGGTAATTCGGAGCAGTACTTC CASSLDFLGNSEQYF
TRBD1 TRBJ2-7 . TRBV10-3 TGTGCCATCAGGAGGACAGGGGACGAGCAGTACTTC CAIRRTGDEQYF
TRBD1 TRBJ2-5 . TRBV7-3 TGTGCCAGCAGCTTACAGGGGGCAATAGGGACCCAGTACTTC CASSLQGAIGTQYF
. TRBJ2-2 . TRBV7-3 TGTGCCAGCAGCGCAAGCCCCCTGGACAGAGACACCGGGGAGCTGTTTTTT CASSASPLDRDTGELFF